This is a list of T cell receptor beta chains from one sample in a study of response to subunit inactivated influenza vaccine. TCRdb reprocessed the RT-PCR reads via MiXCR and lists one record per CDR3 protein. The table lists fewer than 700,000 distinct CDR3 sequences, 10% to 15% of them singletons. The starting material was PBMCs from blood, obtained around seven weeks after vaccination. These receptor sequences come from a man between 50 and 59 years old who received an inactivated influenza vaccine. Both conserved end residues are part of each CDR3. The order of the fields is clone size, J gene, D gene, V gene, CDR3 protein, CDR3 DNA. A D gene is named only where the DNA matches it firmly. Not all rows give a size; the values are once, few, many and, for expanded clones, a class.

>few|TRBJ2-5|NA|TRBV20-1
CSARDERDNQETQYF
TGCAGTGCTAGAGATGAGCGGGACAACCAAGAGACCCAGTACTTC
>NA|TRBJ1-1|NA|TRBV5-5
CASRPGLGSTEAFF
TGTGCCAGCAGGCCGGGGTTGGGGTCCACTGAAGCTTTCTTT
>NA|TRBJ2-7|TRBD2|TRBV4-2
CASSQITSSGRAFEQYF
TGTGCCAGCAGCCAGATCACTTCTAGCGGGAGGGCCTTCGAGCAGTACTTC
>few|TRBJ2-4|NA|TRBV6-2/TRBV6-3
CASSYIRLAKNIQYF
TGTGCCAGCAGTTATATCCGCCTAGCCAAAAACATTCAGTACTTC
>few|TRBJ2-2|NA|TRBV29-1
CSVEDAQNTGELFF
TGCAGCGTTGAAGATGCACAGAACACCGGGGAGCTGTTTTTT
>few|TRBJ1-2|TRBD1|TRBV6-5
CASSYGGTGSSNYGYTF
TGTGCCAGCAGTTACGGGGGGACAGGGTCGTCTAACTATGGCTACACCTTC
>few|TRBJ2-7|NA|TRBV30
CAWRLDEVHF
TGTGCCTGGAGATTGGACGAGGTACACTTC
>NA|TRBJ2-2|NA|TRBV7-2
CASSLAGVHTGELFF
TGTGCCAGCAGCTTAGCGGGGGTTCACACCGGGGAGCTGTTTTTT
>NA|TRBJ1-6|NA|TRBV7-2
CASSLAQGSSNSPLHF
TGTGCCAGCAGCTTAGCGCAAGGCAGTTCTAATTCACCCCTCCACTTT
>NA|TRBJ2-7|NA|TRBV4-3
CASSQASGSHEQYF
TGCGCCAGCAGCCAGGCGTCGGGGAGCCACGAGCAGTACTTC
>few|TRBJ2-1|NA|TRBV29-1
CSVERAPWECSVLSATILF
TGCAGCGTTGAGCGGGCCCCTTGGGAGTGTTCAGTCCTGTCTGCCACCATCCTCTTC
>NA|TRBJ2-1|NA|TRBV11-3
CASSFPVRGLSYNEQFF
TGTGCCAGCAGCTTCCCCGTAAGAGGACTCTCATACAATGAGCAGTTCTTC
>NA|TRBJ2-4|NA|TRBV6-2/TRBV6-3
CASGDSGQPKNIQYF
TGTGCCAGCGGAGACAGCGGACAGCCTAAAAACATTCAGTACTTC
>many|TRBJ2-3|NA|TRBV25-1
CASSLPGTDTQYF
TGTGCCAGCAGTCTGCCGGGCACAGATACGCAGTATTTT
>NA|TRBJ2-7|TRBD1|TRBV5-1
CARAIRDRAHEQYF
TGCGCCAGGGCCATACGGGACAGGGCCCACGAGCAGTACTTC
>few|TRBJ2-7|TRBD2|TRBV7-9
CASSLQGTSGEQYF
TGTGCCAGCAGCTTACAGGGGACTAGCGGCGAGCAGTACTTC
>few|TRBJ1-5|NA|TRBV2
CASSDRAHWQPQHF
TGTGCCAGCAGTGACCGGGCCCACTGGCAGCCCCAGCATTTT
>NA|TRBJ2-7|TRBD1|TRBV6-5
CASSPNQGALYEQYF
TGTGCCAGCAGTCCCAATCAGGGGGCTTTGTACGAGCAGTACTTC
>NA|TRBJ2-7|TRBD1|TRBV5-1
CASTLDRDRGYEQYF
TGCGCCAGCACTCTCGATAGAGACAGGGGGTACGAGCAGTACTTC
>few|TRBJ2-2|NA|TRBV20-1
CSATQGYTGELFF
TGCAGTGCTACACAGGGATACACCGGGGAGCTGTTTTTT
>NA|TRBJ2-7|TRBD2|TRBV12-3/TRBV12-4
CASSHGGTDEQYF
TGTGCCAGCAGTCACGGGGGGACCGACGAGCAGTACTTC
>NA|TRBJ2-5|NA|TRBV5-5
CASSLGPASEETQYF
TGTGCCAGCAGCTTGGGGCCTGCTTCGGAAGAGACCCAGTACTTC
>NA|TRBJ2-1|TRBD2|TRBV3-1
CASSPQILTSGRGNEQFF
TGTGCCAGCAGCCCCCAGATCCTTACTAGCGGGAGGGGCAATGAGCAGTTCTTC
>NA|TRBJ2-7|NA|TRBV27
CASRSLAGGYEQYF
TGTGCCAGCAGGTCCCTCGCAGGGGGGTACGAGCAGTACTTC
>few|TRBJ2-3|TRBD2|TRBV5-1
CASSSGLAQRRNTDTQYF
TGCGCCAGCAGCTCGGGACTAGCGCAGCGTCGGAACACAGATACGCAGTATTTT
>few|TRBJ1-2|TRBD1|TRBV12-3/TRBV12-4
CASSSLDRAYGYTF
TGTGCCAGCAGTTCCCTGGACAGGGCCTATGGCTACACCTTC
>many|TRBJ2-5|NA|TRBV20-1
CSAREKWDQETQYF
TGCAGTGCTAGAGAAAAGTGGGACCAAGAGACCCAGTACTTC
>NA|TRBJ1-3|NA|TRBV7-8
CASSLGVTDGNTIYF
TGTGCCAGCAGCTTAGGGGTAACGGATGGAAACACCATATATTTT
>NA|TRBJ1-2|TRBD1|TRBV29-1
CSVDTGANTF
TGCAGCGTTGATACAGGGGCGAACACCTTC
>many|TRBJ2-7|NA|TRBV30
CAYQGVGASTWYEQYF
TGTGCCTACCAAGGGGTAGGGGCGAGTACGTGGTATGAGCAGTACTTC
>few|TRBJ1-1|NA|TRBV6-1
CASSWGSAWNTEAFF
TGTGCCAGCAGCTGGGGGTCAGCGTGGAACACTGAAGCTTTCTTT
>many|TRBJ2-3|TRBD2|TRBV12-3/TRBV12-4
CASSPRTSGGTDTQYF
TGTGCCAGCAGTCCCCGGACTAGCGGGGGAACAGATACGCAGTATTTT